This is a list of T cell receptor beta chains from one sample in a study of T cell responses to AZD1222 COVID-19 vaccine. This table comes from immunoSEQ multiplex PCR, and its TCRdb copy is limited to in-frame clones, with some not included. The sample has about 120,000 clones, about nine tenths seen once. The sample was peripheral blood, taken 28 days after the second AZD1222 dose. These receptors came from an adult who received the AZD1222 COVID-19 vaccine. Each CDR3 is given with its conserved first and last residue. D genes are given only for firm matches. Part of the rows lack a size; the others show once, few, many or a class for expanded clones.

clone_size d_call j_call v_call cdr3_nt cdr3_aa
once TRBD2 TRBJ2-1 TRBV11-2 TGTGCCAGCAGCCGGATTAGCGGGAGGGTACTCAGCTCCTACAATGAGCAGTTCTTC CASSRISGRVLSSYNEQFF
NA NA TRBJ2-5 TRBV18 TGTGCCAGCTCAACGGGGGTAGAGACCCAGTACTTC CASSTGVETQYF
NA TRBD2 TRBJ2-3 TRBV3-1/TRBV3-2 TGTGCCAGCAGCTTGTGGACTAGCGGGTGGGCTGGTAGTGGCACAGATACGCAGTATTTT CASSLWTSGWAGSGTDTQYF
NA NA TRBJ1-3 TRBV18 TGTGCCAGCTCATACTCCTTAGGCCCTTACTCTGGAAACACCATATATTTT CASSYSLGPYSGNTIYF
NA TRBD1 TRBJ2-2 TRBV2 TGTGCCAGCAGACCCGGACAGGGGAGGCAGGACACCGGGGAGCTGTTTTTT CASRPGQGRQDTGELFF
NA NA TRBJ2-2 TRBV10-2 TGCGCCAGCAAGTCCCCTGTCGGGGGCTGGAACACCGGGGAGCTGTTTTTT CASKSPVGGWNTGELFF
NA NA TRBJ2-7 TRBV10-3 TGTGCCATCAGTGATTACGACAGATACGAGCAGTACTTC CAISDYDRYEQYF
NA NA TRBJ1-1 TRBV3-1/TRBV3-2 TGTGCCAGCAGCCAAGAGCCGGGTCCTGAAGCTTTCTTT CASSQEPGPEAFF
NA NA TRBJ1-6 TRBV5-6 TGTGCCAGCAACCGAGGACAGTCGAATTCACCCCTCCACTTT CASNRGQSNSPLHF
NA NA TRBJ2-1 TRBV10-3 TGTGCCATCACCGGGCGGGGAGCATACAATGAGCAGTTCTTC CAITGRGAYNEQFF
NA NA TRBJ2-7 TRBV7-3 TGTGCCAGCAGCTTACTGGGGGGCTCCTCCTACGAGCAGTACTTC CASSLLGGSSYEQYF
NA NA TRBJ2-3 TRBV19 TGTGCCAGTAGTAGAGCGGCGCCCACAGATACGCAGTATTTT CASSRAAPTDTQYF
NA NA TRBJ1-1 TRBV10-3 TGTGCCATCAGTGAGGGGTCCATGAACACTGAAGCTTTCTTT CAISEGSMNTEAFF
few NA TRBJ1-1 TRBV29-1 TGCAGCGTTCTGAGACGGGGGAACACTGAAGCTTTCTTT CSVLRRGNTEAFF
NA NA TRBJ2-1 TRBV19 TGTGCCAGTAGTATCCGGAGTGGGGAATACAATGAGCAGTTCTTC CASSIRSGEYNEQFF
NA TRBD2 TRBJ2-1 TRBV3-1/TRBV3-2 TGTGCCAGCAGCCATGCATTTCTAGCGGGAGCTGGTGAGCAGTTCTTC CASSHAFLAGAGEQFF
NA NA TRBJ2-1 TRBV27 TGTGCCAGCAGTTTTCAGGCTATCTACAATGAGCAGTTCTTC CASSFQAIYNEQFF
NA TRBD2 TRBJ2-1 TRBV5-8 TGTGCCAGCAGCTTGGCCCCCGGGACTAGCGGGAGGGGTAATGAGCAGTTCTTC CASSLAPGTSGRGNEQFF
NA NA TRBJ2-1 TRBV15 TGTGCCACCAGCAGAGATCGGCGGCGGAAGCAGTTCTTC CATSRDRRRKQFF
NA NA TRBJ1-3 TRBV28 TGCGCCAGCAGTTTACCCAGAGGGGTCTCTGGAAACACCATATATTTT CASSLPRGVSGNTIYF
NA NA TRBJ2-7 TRBV11-2 TGTGCCAGCAGCTTATCGGCCCCCTACGAGCAGTACTTC CASSLSAPYEQYF
NA NA TRBJ2-7 TRBV28 TGTGCCAGCAGCGCCCCTGGGACCCGGTTCGCGGAGCAGTACTTC CASSAPGTRFAEQYF